These 2 T cell receptor beta chains came from one sample sequenced in a study of memory CD4+ T cells and cytomegalovirus serostatus. The protocol was immunoSEQ multiplex PCR, while the TCRdb copy is restricted to in-frame clones and leaves out a portion. The profile shows under 55,000 clones, around 83% of them singletons. The sort gate was single viable CD3+CD4+CD8-CD45RO+ cells for memory CD4+ T cells. Sequencing was performed on memory CD4+ T cells from blood. These receptors were collected from an adult in good health and CMV-seropositive.

V gene TRBV4-2 combines with J gene TRBJ2-3, with D perhaps TRBD1 (6 bases). The CDR3 contains 17 residues. V was cut by 3 bases and J by 4 bases, with 20 bases left in between. Germline lookup yields CDR1 LGHNA and CDR2 YNFKEQ. The DNA of the CDR3 is TGTGCCAGCAGCCATTTTAAAGGGGGAGTGGAACCAGATACGCAGTATTTT. Translation gives CASSHFKGGVEPDTQYF.

This rearrangement joins TRBV5-4 to TRBJ2-5, with 9 bases fitting TRBD2. Germline trimming cut 4 bases from V and 3 bases from J; bases unmatched to any gene: 7. Germline V gene data show CDR1 as SGHNT and CDR2 as YYREEE (reference sequence). There are 15 residues in the CDR3. The CDR3: CASSKGLALEETQYF. For the CDR3, the DNA is TGTGCCAGCAGCAAGGGACTAGCTTTGGAAGAGACCCAGTACTTC.